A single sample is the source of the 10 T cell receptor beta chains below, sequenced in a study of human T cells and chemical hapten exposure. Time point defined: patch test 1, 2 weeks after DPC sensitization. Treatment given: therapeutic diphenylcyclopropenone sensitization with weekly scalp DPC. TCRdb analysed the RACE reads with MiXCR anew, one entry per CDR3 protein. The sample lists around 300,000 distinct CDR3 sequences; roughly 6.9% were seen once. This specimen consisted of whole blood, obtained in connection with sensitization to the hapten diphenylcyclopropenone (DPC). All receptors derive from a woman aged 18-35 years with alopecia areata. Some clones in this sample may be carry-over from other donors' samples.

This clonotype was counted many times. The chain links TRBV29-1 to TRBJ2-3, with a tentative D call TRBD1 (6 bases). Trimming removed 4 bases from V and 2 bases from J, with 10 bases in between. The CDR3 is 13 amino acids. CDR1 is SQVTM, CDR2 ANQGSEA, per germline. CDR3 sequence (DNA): TGCAGCGTTGGTACAGGGACCACAGATACGCAGTATTTT. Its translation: CSVGTGTTDTQYF.

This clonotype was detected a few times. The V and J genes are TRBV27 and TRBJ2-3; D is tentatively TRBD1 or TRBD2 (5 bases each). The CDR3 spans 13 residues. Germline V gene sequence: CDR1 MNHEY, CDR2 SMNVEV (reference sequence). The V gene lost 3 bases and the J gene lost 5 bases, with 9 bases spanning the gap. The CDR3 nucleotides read TGTGCCAGCAGTTTCCGGGGCATAGATACGCAGTATTTT. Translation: CASSFRGIDTQYF.

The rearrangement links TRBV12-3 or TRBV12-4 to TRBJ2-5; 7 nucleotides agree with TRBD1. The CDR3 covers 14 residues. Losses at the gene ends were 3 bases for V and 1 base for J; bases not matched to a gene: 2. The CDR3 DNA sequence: TGTGCCAGCAGTTTGACAGGGTTCCAAGAGACCCAGTACTTC. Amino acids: CASSLTGFQETQYF.

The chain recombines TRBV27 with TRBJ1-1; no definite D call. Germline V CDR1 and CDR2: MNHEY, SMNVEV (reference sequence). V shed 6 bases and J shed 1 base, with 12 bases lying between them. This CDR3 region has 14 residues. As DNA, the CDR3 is TGTGCCAGCAGCGCTATGAGGCCGAACACTGAAGCTTTCTTT. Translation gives CASSAMRPNTEAFF.

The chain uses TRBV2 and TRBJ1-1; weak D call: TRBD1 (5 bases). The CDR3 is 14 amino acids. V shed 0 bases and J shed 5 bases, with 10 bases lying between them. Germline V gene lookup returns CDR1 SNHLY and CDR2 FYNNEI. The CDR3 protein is CASSEALGGTEAFF. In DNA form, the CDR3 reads TGTGCCAGCAGTGAAGCGCTTGGGGGGACTGAAGCTTTCTTT.

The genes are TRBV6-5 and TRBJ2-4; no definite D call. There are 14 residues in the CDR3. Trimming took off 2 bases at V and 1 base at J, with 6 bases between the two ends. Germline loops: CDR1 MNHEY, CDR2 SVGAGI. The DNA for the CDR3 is TGTGCCAGCAGTTACGGCAGTGCCAAAAACATTCAGTACTTC. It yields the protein CASSYGSAKNIQYF.

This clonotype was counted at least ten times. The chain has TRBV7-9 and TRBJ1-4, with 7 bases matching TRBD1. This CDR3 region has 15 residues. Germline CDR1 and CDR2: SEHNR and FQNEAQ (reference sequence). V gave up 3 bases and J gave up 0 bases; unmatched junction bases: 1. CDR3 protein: CASSLGTATNEKLFF. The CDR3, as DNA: TGTGCCAGCAGCTTGGGGACAGCAACTAATGAAAAACTGTTTTTT. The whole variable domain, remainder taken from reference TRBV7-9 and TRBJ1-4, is DTGVSQNPRHKITKRGQNVTFRCDPISEHNRLYWYRQTLGQGPEFLTYFQNEAQLEKSRLLSDRFSAERPKGSFSTLEIQRTEQGDSAMYLCASSLGTATNEKLFFGSGTQLSVL.

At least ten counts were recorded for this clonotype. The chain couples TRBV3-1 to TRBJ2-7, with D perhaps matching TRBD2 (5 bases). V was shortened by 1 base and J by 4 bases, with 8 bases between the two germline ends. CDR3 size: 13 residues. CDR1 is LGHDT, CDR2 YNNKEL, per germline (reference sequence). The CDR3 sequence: CASSQARTYEQYF. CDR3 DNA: TGTGCCAGCAGCCAAGCTCGGACTTACGAGCAGTACTTC.

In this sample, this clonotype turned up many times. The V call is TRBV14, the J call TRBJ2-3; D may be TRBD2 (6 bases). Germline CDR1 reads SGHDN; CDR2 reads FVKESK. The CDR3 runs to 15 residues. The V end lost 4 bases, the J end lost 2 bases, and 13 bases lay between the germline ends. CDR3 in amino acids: CASSRRDSNTDTQYF. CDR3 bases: TGTGCCAGCAGCCGCCGGGACTCCAACACAGATACGCAGTATTTT.

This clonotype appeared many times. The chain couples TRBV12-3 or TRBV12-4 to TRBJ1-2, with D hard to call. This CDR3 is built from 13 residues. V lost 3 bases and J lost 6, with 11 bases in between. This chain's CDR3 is CASSLAGSDGYTF. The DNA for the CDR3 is TGTGCCAGCAGTTTGGCCGGGAGTGATGGCTACACCTTC.